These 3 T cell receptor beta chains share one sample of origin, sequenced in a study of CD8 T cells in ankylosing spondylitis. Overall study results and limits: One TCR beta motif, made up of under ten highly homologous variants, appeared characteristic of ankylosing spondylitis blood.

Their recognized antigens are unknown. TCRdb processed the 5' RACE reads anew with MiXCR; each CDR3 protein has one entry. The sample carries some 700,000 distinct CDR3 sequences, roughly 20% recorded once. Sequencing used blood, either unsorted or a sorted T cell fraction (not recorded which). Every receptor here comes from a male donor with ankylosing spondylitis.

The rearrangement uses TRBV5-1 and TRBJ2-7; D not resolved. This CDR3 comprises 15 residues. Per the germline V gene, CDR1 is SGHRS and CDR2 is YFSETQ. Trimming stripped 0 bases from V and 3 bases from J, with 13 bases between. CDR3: CASSLVETQNYEQYF. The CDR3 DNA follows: TGCGCCAGCAGCTTGGTTGAGACACAAAACTACGAGCAGTACTTC.

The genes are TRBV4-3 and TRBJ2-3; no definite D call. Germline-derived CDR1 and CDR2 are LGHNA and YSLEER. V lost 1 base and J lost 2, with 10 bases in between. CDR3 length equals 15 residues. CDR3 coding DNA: TGCGCCAGCAGCCAAGTGGCCAGCAACACAGATACGCAGTATTTT. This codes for CASSQVASNTDTQYF.

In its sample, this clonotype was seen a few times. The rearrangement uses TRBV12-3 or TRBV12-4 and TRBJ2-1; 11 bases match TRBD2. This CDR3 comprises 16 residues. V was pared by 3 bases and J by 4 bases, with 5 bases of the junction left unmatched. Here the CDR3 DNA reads TGTGCCAGCAGTTTGGGTAGCGGGGGGGTATACAATGAGCAGTTCTTC. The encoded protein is CASSLGSGGVYNEQFF.